The 13 T cell receptor beta chains below were found in one sample sequenced in a study of T cell responses to AZD1222 COVID-19 vaccine. The assay was immunoSEQ multiplex PCR, and TCRdb's table has in-frame clones only and misses some. The sample comprises approximately 150,000 clones, around 93% of which are singletons, and around 1.8% rests with the top ten. The source material was peripheral blood, sampled on day 0 of AZD1222 vaccination. These receptors were taken from an adult in good health.

The gene calls are TRBV30 and TRBJ2-1; TRBD1 aligns across 10 bases. V was pared by 0 bases and J by 9 bases, with 8 bases of the junction left unmatched. The germline CDR1 and CDR2 sequences are GTSNPN and SVGIG (reference sequence). The CDR3 sequence is 15 residues long. The CDR3 protein is CAWSVEDRGTGEQFF. In nucleotides, the CDR3 is TGTGCCTGGAGTGTAGAGGACAGGGGGACCGGTGAGCAGTTCTTC.

The V gene is TRBV19, the J gene TRBJ2-3; D is perhaps TRBD2 (5 bases). CDR1 is LNHDA, CDR2 SQIVND, per germline (reference sequence). CDR3 length equals 13 residues. With 4 bases removed from V and 6 bases from J, the gap between germline ends came to 11 bases. The CDR3 here is CASSKASSDTQYF. The CDR3 DNA is TGTGCCAGTAGTAAGGCTAGCTCGGATACGCAGTATTTT.

The chain recombines TRBV7-8 with TRBJ1-6; TRBD1 matches 8 bases. The CDR3 contains 15 residues. CDR1 and CDR2 from the germline V gene are SGHVS and FQNEAQ. The trim removed 5 bases at V and 10 bases at J, leaving 10 bases unmatched. This CDR3 reads CASSLDRGKSSPLHF. The CDR3 nucleotides read TGTGCCAGCAGCCTCGACAGGGGAAAGAGCTCACCCCTCCACTTT.

The chain has TRBV15 and TRBJ2-7; TRBD1 aligns across 9 bases. The J segment lost 6 bases and the V segment lost 5 bases, leaving 11 bases of the junction unmatched. The CDR3 consists of 15 residues. CDR1 and CDR2 from the germline V gene are LNHNV and YYDKDF (reference sequence). The CDR3 loop reads CATSLKTGGEGEQYF. CDR3 nucleotides: TGTGCCACCAGCCTAAAGACAGGGGGAGAGGGCGAGCAGTACTTC.

The rearrangement links TRBV28 to TRBJ1-4; tentatively, D is TRBD1 (5 bases). The CDR3 runs 14 residues. The germline CDR1 and CDR2 sequences are MDHEN and SYDVKM. Trimming cost V 7 bases and J 4 bases, with 13 bases left between them. The CDR3 DNA reads TGTGCCAGCACCCCGGGACGGCTTAATGAAAAACTGTTTTTT. Residues: CASTPGRLNEKLFF.

The chain recombines TRBV5-4 with TRBJ1-3; no clear D. The V gene's germline CDR1 is SGHNT and CDR2 YYREEE (reference sequence). The CDR3 consists of 15 residues. Trimming removed 0 bases at V and 0 bases at J, with 7 bases between. The CDR3 DNA is TGTGCCAGCAGCTTGGATCCTTTCTCTGGAAACACCATATATTTT. Its translation is CASSLDPFSGNTIYF.

The rearrangement joins TRBV7-2 to TRBJ1-5; D is unclear. The CDR3 totals 13 residues. V was cut by 5 bases and J by 2 bases, with 7 bases left in between. Germline values: CDR1 SGHTA, CDR2 FQGNSA. The CDR3 here is CASSPGRNQPQHF. CDR3 sequence (DNA): TGTGCCAGCAGCCCCGGACGCAATCAGCCCCAGCATTTT.

V gene TRBV4-3 combines with J gene TRBJ2-7, with D perhaps TRBD1 (5 bases). CDR1 is LGHNA and CDR2 is YSLEER in the germline V gene. The CDR3 consists of 15 residues. Trimming cost V 0 bases and J 0 bases, with 9 bases left between them. CDR3 loop: CASSQETASSYEQYF. The CDR3 DNA is TGCGCCAGCAGCCAAGAGACAGCCAGCTCCTACGAGCAGTACTTC.

This clone was seen only once. The J gene is TRBJ1-2, the V gene TRBV18, with D perhaps TRBD1 (5 bases). This CDR3 comprises 13 residues. CDR1 is KGHSH and CDR2 is LQKENI in the germline V gene. The ends were cut back, 5 bases at V and 2 bases at J, with 9 bases in the middle. The CDR3 here is CASSDSGNYGYTF. CDR3 sequence (DNA): TGTGCCAGCTCAGATTCAGGGAACTATGGCTACACCTTC.

This chain connects TRBV7-2 to TRBJ1-2; TRBD1 agrees at 7 bases. The CDR3 is made up of 13 amino acids. In germline, CDR1 is SGHTA, CDR2 FQGNSA. Germline trimming cut 0 bases from V and 8 bases from J; bases unmatched to any gene: 3. The CDR3 region has the DNA TGTGCCAGCAGCTTAGCAGGGGGCATAGGCTACACCTTC. Translating gives CASSLAGGIGYTF.

This clone came up once. The J gene is TRBJ1-5, the V gene TRBV19, with D unresolved. The CDR3 length is 16 residues. Trimming removed 3 bases at V and 0 bases at J, with 12 bases between. In germline, CDR1 is LNHDA, CDR2 SQIVND (reference sequence). This CDR3 reads CASSMSAGDSNQPQHF. DNA of the CDR3: TGTGCCAGTAGTATGTCGGCCGGGGATAGCAATCAGCCCCAGCATTTT.

The V gene is TRBV5-1, the J gene TRBJ2-1; TRBD2 matches 8 bases. CDR3 length: 18 amino acids. Losses at the gene ends were 0 bases for V and 1 base for J; bases not matched to a gene: 9. Germline loops: CDR1 SGHRS, CDR2 YFSETQ. CDR3 residues: CASSLAGSGASSYNEQFF. The CDR3 region has the DNA TGCGCCAGCAGCTTGGCCGGTAGCGGGGCCTCATCCTACAATGAGCAGTTCTTC.

The chain is built from TRBV30 and TRBJ2-7; D is unclear. The CDR3 contains 11 residues. Trimming took off 4 bases at V and 3 bases at J, with 7 bases between the two ends. Germline V gives CDR1 GTSNPN, CDR2 SVGIG (reference sequence). For the CDR3, the DNA is TGTGCCTGGACCCAGTTCTACGAGCAGTACTTC. Protein product: CAWTQFYEQYF.